The rows below give T cell receptor beta chains drawn from one sample of a study of T-cell memory formation after mild COVID-19. One entry per CDR3 protein results from TCRdb running MiXCR on the 5' RACE reads. The table records hundreds of thousands of distinct CDR3 sequences, around 18% of them present only once. Material: PBMCs or a T cell subset sorted from them (not recorded which). The receptors here all came from an adult woman who had mild COVID-19 (a few samples of this study predate the infection). Cell type and time point are not known. The CDR3 runs from the conserved cysteine through the conserved F or W. The order of the fields is clone size, D gene, J gene, V gene, CDR3 protein, CDR3 DNA. The D gene is left open where the match is weak. Clone size, where shown, is once, few, many, or a class for clones that have expanded.

.	.	TRBJ2-7	TRBV7-6	CASSISDGYEQYF	TGTGCCAGCTCTATTTCAGACGGATACGAGCAGTACTTC
few	TRBD1	TRBJ1-2	TRBV2	CASSEEPGGWGYTF	TGTGCCAGCAGTGAAGAGCCAGGGGGATGGGGCTACACCTTC
few	TRBD1	TRBJ1-2	TRBV6-6	CASSYPDREGGYTF	TGTGCCAGCAGTTACCCGGACAGGGAAGGTGGCTACACCTTC
.	.	TRBJ2-7	TRBV5-1	CASSLKWDGEQYF	TGCGCCAGCAGCTTGAAATGGGACGGCGAGCAGTACTTC
.	.	TRBJ2-7	TRBV12-3/TRBV12-4	CASSFPTVGGLSYEQYF	TGTGCCAGCAGTTTCCCCACCGTTGGGGGCCTCTCCTACGAGCAGTACTTC
.	.	TRBJ2-1	TRBV10-3	CAISGTGVYNEQFF	TGTGCCATCAGTGGAACGGGGGTTTACAATGAGCAGTTCTTC
many	.	TRBJ1-5	TRBV5-1	CASSPDTFNQPQHF	TGCGCCAGCAGCCCCGACACGTTCAATCAGCCCCAGCATTTT
.	TRBD2	TRBJ2-1	TRBV6-5	CASSYGSGGYNEQFF	TGTGCCAGCAGTTACGGTAGCGGGGGTTACAATGAGCAGTTCTTC
few	.	TRBJ2-7	TRBV27	CASSVQGMSSYEQYF	TGTGCCAGCAGTGTACAGGGTATGAGCTCCTACGAGCAGTACTTC
.	.	TRBJ2-1	TRBV6-2/TRBV6-3	CASSYVGNEQFF	TGTGCCAGCAGTTACGTAGGGAATGAGCAGTTCTTC
.	.	TRBJ1-1	TRBV29-1	CSVVWGSLNTEAFF	TGCAGCGTTGTATGGGGGTCCTTGAACACTGAAGCTTTCTTT
.	.	TRBJ2-4	TRBV7-2	CASSLAPDALAKNIQYF	TGTGCCAGCAGCTTAGCGCCCGACGCCCTAGCCAAAAACATTCAGTACTTC
many	.	TRBJ2-5	TRBV11-2	CASSFFTGSETQYF	TGTGCCAGCAGCTTTTTCACGGGGTCAGAGACCCAGTACTTC
few	.	TRBJ2-1	TRBV27	CASTHLGGSGSEQFF	TGTGCCAGCACTCATTTAGGGGGGTCGGGCAGTGAGCAGTTCTTC
.	.	TRBJ2-7	TRBV7-6	CASSLSRTAVHEQYF	TGTGCCAGCAGCTTATCACGGACAGCCGTCCACGAGCAGTACTTC
.	.	TRBJ2-5	TRBV19	CASSTGTEETQYF	TGTGCCAGTAGTACCGGGACGGAAGAGACCCAGTACTTC
.	TRBD2	TRBJ2-1	TRBV27	CASSPGAGVGKNEQFF	TGTGCCAGCAGTCCCGGGGCGGGAGTGGGAAAAAATGAGCAGTTCTTC
.	.	TRBJ2-4	TRBV7-9	CAVGGAKNIQYF	TGTGCCGTCGGGGGAGCCAAAAACATTCAGTACTTC
.	.	TRBJ2-1	TRBV12-3/TRBV12-4	CASRAEEDLYNEQFF	TGTGCCAGCAGGGCCGAGGAAGACCTCTACAATGAGCAGTTCTTC
.	TRBD2	TRBJ2-3	TRBV29-1	CSAYLAGGTDTQYF	TGCAGCGCTTATTTAGCGGGAGGGACAGATACGCAGTATTTT
.	.	TRBJ1-4	TRBV5-6	CASSGVGNEKLFF	TGTGCCAGCAGCGGGGTAGGGAATGAAAAACTGTTTTTT
.	TRBD2	TRBJ2-7	TRBV15	CATSRAPRGAGEQYF	TGTGCCACCAGCAGAGCCCCGCGGGGGGCAGGCGAGCAGTACTTC
many	TRBD2	TRBJ2-1	TRBV20-1	CSASEGLAREQFF	TGCAGTGCTAGCGAGGGACTAGCTAGGGAGCAGTTCTTC
.	.	TRBJ2-7	TRBV4-1	CASSQYSGSYEQYF	TGCGCCAGCAGCCAATACTCGGGGAGTTACGAGCAGTACTTC
few	.	TRBJ2-3	TRBV20-1	CSARGQPSTDTQYF	TGCAGTGCTAGGGGACAACCTAGCACAGATACGCAGTATTTT
.	.	TRBJ1-4	TRBV7-6	CASSPISGSTNEKLFF	TGTGCCAGCAGCCCTATTTCAGGCTCAACTAATGAAAAACTGTTTTTT
many	.	TRBJ1-2	TRBV4-1	CASSQRPQGRGIDYGYTF	TGCGCCAGCAGCCAACGCCCCCAAGGCAGGGGCATTGACTATGGCTACACCTTC
.	TRBD2	TRBJ2-1	TRBV7-6	CASSFGLANEQFF	TGTGCCAGCAGCTTCGGACTAGCCAATGAGCAGTTCTTC
.	.	TRBJ2-7	TRBV29-1	CSVVDPGTLASEQYF	TGCAGCGTTGTGGACCCCGGGACGTTAGCCTCCGAGCAGTACTTC
medium-sized	.	TRBJ2-3	TRBV7-8	CASGLTPYTDTQYF	TGTGCCAGCGGCTTGACCCCCTACACAGATACGCAGTATTTT
.	TRBD1	TRBJ2-7	TRBV11-2	CASSSTRGTGRFSYEQYF	TGTGCCAGCAGCTCGACCCGAGGGACAGGGCGATTCTCCTACGAGCAGTACTTC
few	.	TRBJ2-1	TRBV4-1	CASSQDLPESTFF	TGCGCCAGCAGCCAAGATCTGCCTGAGAGCACGTTCTTC
.	TRBD2	TRBJ2-1	TRBV15	CATSTDRDYYNEQFF	TGTGCCACCAGCACCGACCGGGACTACTACAATGAGCAGTTCTTC
few	.	TRBJ2-7	TRBV29-1	CSVEDRYEQYF	TGCAGCGTCGAAGACCGCTACGAGCAGTACTTC
.	.	TRBJ2-7	TRBV4-1	CASSQEGGLLLSYEQYF	TGCGCCAGCAGCCAAGAGGGAGGTTTACTCCTATCCTACGAGCAGTACTTC
.	.	TRBJ1-2	TRBV4-1	CASSQVVIKNFNYGYTF	TGCGCCAGCAGCCAAGTAGTAATTAAGAACTTTAACTATGGCTACACCTTC
few	TRBD1	TRBJ1-4	TRBV20-1	CSARRQGAEKLFF	TGCAGTGCTAGGAGACAGGGGGCTGAAAAACTGTTTTTT
many	.	TRBJ1-1	TRBV18	CASSPGQGPQAFF	TGTGCCAGCTCACCAGGGCAGGGGCCGCAAGCTTTCTTT
.	.	TRBJ1-1	TRBV7-9	CASSLAAGAEAFF	TGTGCCAGCAGCTTAGCAGCGGGGGCTGAAGCTTTCTTT
few	.	TRBJ2-6	TRBV5-1	CASSSDAAGANVLTF	TGCGCCAGCAGCTCTGACGCGGCTGGGGCCAACGTCCTGACTTTC
.	TRBD1	TRBJ1-2	TRBV5-1	CASSPDRDGYTF	TGCGCCAGCAGCCCGGACAGGGATGGCTACACCTTC
.	TRBD1	TRBJ2-2	TRBV29-1	CSVTGAGGEETGELFF	TGCAGCGTAACTGGGGCAGGGGGCGAGGAAACCGGGGAGCTGTTTTTT
few	TRBD2	TRBJ2-1	TRBV10-3	CATSGLAGMGLYNEQFF	TGTGCCACTTCGGGACTAGCGGGGATGGGTCTTTACAATGAGCAGTTCTTC
.	.	TRBJ2-2	TRBV7-6	CASSRVSASNTGELFF	TGTGCCAGCAGCCGCGTTTCCGCCTCGAACACCGGGGAGCTGTTTTTT
.	.	TRBJ2-7	TRBV7-8	CASSSLRPPPYEQYF	TGTGCCAGCAGCTCCCTCCGGCCCCCGCCTTACGAGCAGTACTTC
few	TRBD2	TRBJ2-1	TRBV2	CASSEEGLAHNEQFF	TGTGCCAGCAGTGAAGAGGGACTAGCGCACAATGAGCAGTTCTTC
few	.	TRBJ2-5	TRBV7-9	CAFRGEETQYF	TGTGCTTTTAGGGGTGAAGAGACCCAGTACTTC
.	.	TRBJ1-5	TRBV30	CAWSAQGRFSNQPQHF	TGTGCCTGGAGTGCCCAAGGACGGTTTAGCAATCAGCCCCAGCATTTT
.	.	TRBJ1-2	TRBV3-1	CASTGSRGSGYTF	TGTGCCAGCACCGGTTCCAGGGGAAGTGGCTACACCTTC
.	TRBD2	TRBJ2-7	TRBV27	CASSSILAGAYEQYF	TGTGCCAGCAGTTCCATACTAGCGGGGGCCTACGAGCAGTACTTC
few	.	TRBJ2-1	TRBV7-3	CASSLPQLNEQFF	TGTGCCAGCAGCTTACCCCAGCTCAATGAGCAGTTCTTC
few	.	TRBJ2-7	TRBV24-1	CATSQGGKVEQYF	TGTGCCACCAGCCAGGGGGGAAAGGTCGAGCAGTACTTC
few	TRBD1	TRBJ2-7	TRBV4-1	CASSQIPGQAYEQYF	TGCGCCAGCAGCCAGATACCGGGACAGGCCTACGAGCAGTACTTC
few	.	TRBJ2-1	TRBV7-2	CASSLVDSYNEQFF	TGTGCCAGCAGCTTAGTAGACTCTTACAATGAGCAGTTCTTC